This TCR beta chain was obtained from a study of T cells expressing NK-cell markers. The CDR3 consists of 14 residues. No DNA is given; TCRdb re-called the 5' RACE reads and lists each CDR3 protein once. The sample table includes approximately 460,000 distinct CDR3 sequences. Material: blood T cells: a sorted CD56 or NKG2C T cell subset, CD4+ or CD8+ T cells, or bulk PBMC T cells (not recorded which). This receptor was taken from a woman between 18 and 75 years old in good health. The V gene is TRBV12-3 or TRBV12-4, the J gene TRBJ2-1. This CDR3 reads CASSLERPTNEQFF.